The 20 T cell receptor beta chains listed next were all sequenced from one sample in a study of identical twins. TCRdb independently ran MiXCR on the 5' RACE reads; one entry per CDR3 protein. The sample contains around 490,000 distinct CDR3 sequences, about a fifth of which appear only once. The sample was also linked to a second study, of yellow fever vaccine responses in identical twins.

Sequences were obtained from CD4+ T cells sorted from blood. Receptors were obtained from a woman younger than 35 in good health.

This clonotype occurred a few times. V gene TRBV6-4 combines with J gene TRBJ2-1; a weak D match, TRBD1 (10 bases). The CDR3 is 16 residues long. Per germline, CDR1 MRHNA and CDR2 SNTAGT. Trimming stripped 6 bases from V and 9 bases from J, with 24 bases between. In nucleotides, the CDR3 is TGTGCCAGCAGAAGGACAGGGGGTGGTAGCGGGAGTGAGCAGTTCTTC. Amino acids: CASRRTGGGSGSEQFF.

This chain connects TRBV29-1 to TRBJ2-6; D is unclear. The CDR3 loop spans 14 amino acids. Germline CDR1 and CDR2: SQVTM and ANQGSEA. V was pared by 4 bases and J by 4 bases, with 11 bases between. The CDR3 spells CSVVEHRGANVLTF. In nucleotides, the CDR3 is TGCAGCGTTGTCGAACACCGGGGGGCCAACGTCCTGACTTTC.

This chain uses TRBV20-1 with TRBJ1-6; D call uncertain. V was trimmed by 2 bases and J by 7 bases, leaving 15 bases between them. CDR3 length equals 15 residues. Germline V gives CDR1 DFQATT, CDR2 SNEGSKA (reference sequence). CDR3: CSARNGHRANSPLHF. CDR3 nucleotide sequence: TGCAGTGCTAGAAACGGGCATCGTGCAAATTCACCCCTCCACTTT.

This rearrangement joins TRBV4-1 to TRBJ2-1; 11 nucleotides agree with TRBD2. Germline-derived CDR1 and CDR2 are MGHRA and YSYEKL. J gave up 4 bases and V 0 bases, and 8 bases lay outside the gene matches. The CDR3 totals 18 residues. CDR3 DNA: TGCGCCAGCAGCCAAGATCCCCTACTAGCGGGAGTTTACAATGAGCAGTTCTTC. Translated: CASSQDPLLAGVYNEQFF.

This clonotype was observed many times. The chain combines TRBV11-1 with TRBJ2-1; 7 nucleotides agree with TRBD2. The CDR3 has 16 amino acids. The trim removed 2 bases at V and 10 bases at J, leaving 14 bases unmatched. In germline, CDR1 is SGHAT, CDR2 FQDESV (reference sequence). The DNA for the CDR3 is TGTGCCAGCAGCTTAACCCGACCGGGAGGACCCAGGGAGCAGTTCTTC. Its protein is CASSLTRPGGPREQFF.

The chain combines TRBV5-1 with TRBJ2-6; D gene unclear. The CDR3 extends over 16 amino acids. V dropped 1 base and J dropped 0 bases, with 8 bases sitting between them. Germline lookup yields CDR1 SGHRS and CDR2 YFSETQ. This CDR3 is CASSLQWNSGANVLTF. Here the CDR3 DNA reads TGCGCCAGCAGCTTGCAGTGGAACTCTGGGGCCAACGTCCTGACTTTC.

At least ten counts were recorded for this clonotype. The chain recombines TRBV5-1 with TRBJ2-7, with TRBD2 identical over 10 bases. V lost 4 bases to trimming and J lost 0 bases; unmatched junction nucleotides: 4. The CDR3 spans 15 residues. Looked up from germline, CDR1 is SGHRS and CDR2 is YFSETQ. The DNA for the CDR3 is TGCGCCAGCAGCCCTAGCGGGGGCAGCTCCTACGAGCAGTACGTC. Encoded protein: CASSPSGGSSYEQYV.

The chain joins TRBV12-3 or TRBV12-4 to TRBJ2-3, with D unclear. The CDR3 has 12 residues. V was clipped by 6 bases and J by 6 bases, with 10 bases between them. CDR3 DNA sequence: TGTGCCAGCAGCCAACCATCGGATACGCAGTATTTT. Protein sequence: CASSQPSDTQYF.

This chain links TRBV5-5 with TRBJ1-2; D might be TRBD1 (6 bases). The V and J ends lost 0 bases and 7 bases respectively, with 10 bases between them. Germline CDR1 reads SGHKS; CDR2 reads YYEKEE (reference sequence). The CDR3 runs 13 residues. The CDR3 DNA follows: TGTGCCAGCAGCTTGGGATCAGGGGCTGGCTACACCTTC. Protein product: CASSLGSGAGYTF.

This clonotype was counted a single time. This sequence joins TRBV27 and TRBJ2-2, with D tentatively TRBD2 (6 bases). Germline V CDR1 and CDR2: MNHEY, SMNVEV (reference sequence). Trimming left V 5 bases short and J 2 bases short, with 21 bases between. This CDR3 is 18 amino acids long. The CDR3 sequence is CASSPDLFAGPNTGELFF. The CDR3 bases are TGTGCCAGCAGTCCCGACCTTTTTGCGGGGCCAAACACCGGGGAGCTGTTTTTT.

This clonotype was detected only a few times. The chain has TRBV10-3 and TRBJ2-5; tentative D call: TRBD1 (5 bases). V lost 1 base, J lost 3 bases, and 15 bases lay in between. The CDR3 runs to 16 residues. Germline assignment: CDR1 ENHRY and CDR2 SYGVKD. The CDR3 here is CAISEWNQGVKETQYF. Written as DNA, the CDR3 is TGTGCCATCAGTGAGTGGAACCAAGGGGTTAAAGAGACCCAGTACTTC.

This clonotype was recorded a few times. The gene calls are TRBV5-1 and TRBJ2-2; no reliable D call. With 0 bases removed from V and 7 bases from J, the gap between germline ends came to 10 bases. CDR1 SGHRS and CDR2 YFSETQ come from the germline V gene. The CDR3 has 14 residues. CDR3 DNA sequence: TGCGCCAGCAGCTTGGCACTCTTAAACGGGGAGCTGTTTTTT. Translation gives CASSLALLNGELFF. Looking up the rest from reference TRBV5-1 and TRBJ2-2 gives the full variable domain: KAGVTQTPRYLIKTRGQQVTLSCSPISGHRSVSWYQQTPGQGLQFLFEYFSETQRNKGNFPGRFSGRQFSNSRSEMNVSTLELGDSALYLCASSLALLNGELFFGEGSRLTVL.

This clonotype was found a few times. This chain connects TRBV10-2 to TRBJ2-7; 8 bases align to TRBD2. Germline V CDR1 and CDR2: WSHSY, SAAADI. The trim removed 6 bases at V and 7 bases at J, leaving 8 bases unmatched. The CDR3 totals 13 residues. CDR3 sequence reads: CASRAGTGGEQYV. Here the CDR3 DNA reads TGCGCCAGCAGGGCCGGGACGGGAGGGGAGCAGTACGTC.

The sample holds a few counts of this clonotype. The CDR3 reads CASSYRQGNQPQHF. The CDR3 DNA reads as TGTGCCAGCAGTTACCGACAGGGCAATCAGCCCCAGCATTTT. The chain uses TRBV6-2 or TRBV6-3 and TRBJ1-5; D might be TRBD1 (6 bases). The CDR3 totals 14 residues. V was clipped by 2 bases and J by 2 bases, with 7 bases between them. Germline V gives CDR1 MNHEY, CDR2 SVGEGT.

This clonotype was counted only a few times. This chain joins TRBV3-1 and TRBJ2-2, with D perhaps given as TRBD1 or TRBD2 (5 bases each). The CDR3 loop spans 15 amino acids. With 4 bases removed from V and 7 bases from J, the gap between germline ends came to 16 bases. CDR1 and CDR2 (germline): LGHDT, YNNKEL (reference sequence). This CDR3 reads CASSRGLRDLGELFF. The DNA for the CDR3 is TGTGCCAGCAGCCGAGGCCTCCGGGACCTCGGGGAGCTGTTTTTT.

The CDR3 DNA follows: TGCAGTGCTAGACCTACACCGGGACAGATTAATTCACCCCTCCACTTT. Translated, it gives CSARPTPGQINSPLHF. The rearrangement joins TRBV20-1 to TRBJ1-6; 7 bases match TRBD1. The germline V gene has CDR1 DFQATT and CDR2 SNEGSKA (reference sequence). The CDR3 loop spans 16 amino acids. The V gene end was trimmed by 2 bases and the J gene end by 6 bases; junction bases not matched to a gene: 10.

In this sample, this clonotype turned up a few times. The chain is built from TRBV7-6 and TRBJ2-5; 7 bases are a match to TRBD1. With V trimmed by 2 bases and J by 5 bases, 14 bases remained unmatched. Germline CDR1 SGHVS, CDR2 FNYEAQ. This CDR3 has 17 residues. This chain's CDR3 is CASSLNSVAGGQETQYF. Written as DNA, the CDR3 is TGTGCCAGCAGCTTAAATAGCGTCGCAGGGGGACAGGAGACCCAGTACTTC.

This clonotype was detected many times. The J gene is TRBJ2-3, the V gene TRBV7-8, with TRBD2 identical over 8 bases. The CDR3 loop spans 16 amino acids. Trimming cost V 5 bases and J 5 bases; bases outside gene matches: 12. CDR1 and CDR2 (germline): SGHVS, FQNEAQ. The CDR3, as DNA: TGTGCCAGCAGCGTTCCCAAGCGGGGGAAGATAGATACGCAGTATTTT. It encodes CASSVPKRGKIDTQYF.

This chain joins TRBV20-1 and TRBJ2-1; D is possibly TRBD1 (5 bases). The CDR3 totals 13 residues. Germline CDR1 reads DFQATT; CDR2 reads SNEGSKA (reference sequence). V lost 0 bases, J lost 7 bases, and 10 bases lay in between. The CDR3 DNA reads TGCAGTGCTAGAGACGTAGGGGCTAATGAGCAGTTCTTC. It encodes CSARDVGANEQFF.

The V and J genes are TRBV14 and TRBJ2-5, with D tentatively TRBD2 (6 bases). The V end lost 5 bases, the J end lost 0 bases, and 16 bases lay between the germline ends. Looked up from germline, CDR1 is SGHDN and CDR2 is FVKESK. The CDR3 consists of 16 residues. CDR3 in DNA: TGTGCCAGCAGCTACGCGCTTAGCGGTAACCAAGAGACCCAGTACTTC. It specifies CASSYALSGNQETQYF.